The T cell receptor beta chain described here comes from a study of T cell repertoires in cytomegalovirus infection. At the level of the study: In the study, CMV epitopes included recently identified HLA-C-restricted and well-studied HLA-B-restricted ones. Indications came from public TCR beta signatures; they pointed to CMV infection and to a matching HLA type.

This clonotype was counted many times. Its antigen remains unidentified. Study observations and caveats: There were carriers of CMV plus the relevant HLA, and cumulative public TCR beta family frequency identified them. The ex vivo response showed dominance by HLA-C-restricted CMV-specific TCR beta clonotypes.

TCRdb redid the calling of the reads with MiXCR, one entry per CDR3 protein. The sample contains 49,000 or so distinct CDR3 sequences, about 21% of which appear only once. This CDR3 is 15 amino acids long. The germline gives CDR1 MNHEY, CDR2 SVGAGI. Germline trimming cut 5 bases from V and 6 bases from J; bases unmatched to any gene: 12. The starting material was CD8+ T cells from cultured PBMCs, obtained from culture after CMV antigen stimulation. This sequence was found in a human donor in good health (CMV status not recorded). Some clones in this sample may be carry-over from other donors' samples. The chain is built from TRBV6-5 and TRBJ1-1; TRBD1 matches 7 bases. The CDR3 sequence: CASSTNRGPPPEAFF. The CDR3 region has the DNA TGTGCCAGCAGTACTAACAGGGGACCCCCTCCTGAAGCTTTCTTT.